The rows below give T cell receptor beta chains drawn from one sample of a study of blood T cell repertoires in COVID-19. Method: immunoSEQ multiplex PCR; TCRdb's copy keeps in-frame clones and lacks some. The sample records about 200,000 clones, about 85% being singletons. Source material: PBMCs or T cells enriched from blood (not recorded which). The source is a man aged 40-55 years who had recovered from COVID-19. The CDR3 runs from the conserved cysteine through the conserved F or W. D genes are given only for firm matches. Not all rows give a size; the values are once, few, many and, for expanded clones, a class.

d_call	cdr3_length	v_call	j_call	clone_size	cdr3_nt	cdr3_aa
TRBD1	13	TRBV5-4	TRBJ2-7	-	TGTGCCAGCAGCCGACAGGGATCGACCGAGCAGTACTTC	CASSRQGSTEQYF
-	14	TRBV11-2	TRBJ1-2	-	TGTGCCAGCAGCCCATTCACAGATAACTATGGCTACACCTTC	CASSPFTDNYGYTF
TRBD2	19	TRBV4-3	TRBJ2-1	-	TGCGCCAGCAGCCAAGAAGGACTAGCGGGAGCCGGCTTACTTGGTGAGCAGTTCTTC	CASSQEGLAGAGLLGEQFF
TRBD1	15	TRBV27	TRBJ2-7	few	TGTGCCAGCAGTCAATTAAGGACAGGTGGCGACGAGCAGTACTTC	CASSQLRTGGDEQYF
-	13	TRBV10-3	TRBJ2-5	-	TGTGCCATCAGTACGCCTAACGAGGAGACCCAGTACTTC	CAISTPNEETQYF
TRBD2	16	TRBV19	TRBJ2-7	-	TGTGCCAGTAGTTTAAGCGGGAGTTTTATGTCGTACGAGCAGTACTTC	CASSLSGSFMSYEQYF
TRBD1	15	TRBV7-2	TRBJ2-1	-	TGTGCCAGCAGCTTAACCGGGACAGGGGTTAATGAGCAGTTCTTC	CASSLTGTGVNEQFF
TRBD2	16	TRBV5-1	TRBJ2-1	-	TGCGCCAGCAGCGGACTAGCGGGAATCTCCTACAATGAGCAGTTCTTC	CASSGLAGISYNEQFF
-	20	TRBV21-1	TRBJ1-6	once	TGTGCCAGCAGCAAAGGGACGCGGGACAGGCGTTTCGTTAGAAATTCACCCCTCCACTTT	CASSKGTRDRRFVRNSPLHF
-	14	TRBV20-1	TRBJ1-2	-	TGCAGTGCTAGTAACAGGGCCAGGGACTATGGCTACACCTTC	CSASNRARDYGYTF
TRBD2	15	TRBV2	TRBJ2-2	few	TGTGCCAGCAGTGAGAGTAGCGGGAGCACCGGGGAGCTGTTTTTT	CASSESSGSTGELFF
-	12	TRBV12-5	TRBJ2-3	-	TGTGCTAGTGGAACCGGACTGGGAGGGCAGTATTTT	CASGTGLGGQYF
TRBD1	14	TRBV6-5	TRBJ1-5	-	TGTGCCAGTTACAGGGGGGGAAGCAATCAGCCCCAGCATTTT	CASYRGGSNQPQHF
TRBD2	14	TRBV19	TRBJ2-1	-	TGTGCCAGTAGCGGGACTAGACTTCGGAATGAGCAGTTCTTC	CASSGTRLRNEQFF
-	16	TRBV3-1/TRBV3-2	TRBJ2-1	-	TGTGCCAGCAGCCAAGATCGGGTCACGGGAGACAATGAGCAGTTCTTC	CASSQDRVTGDNEQFF
-	14	TRBV28	TRBJ2-5	-	TGTGCCAGCAGTTTATGGGGAGATGGAGAGACCCAGTACTTC	CASSLWGDGETQYF
TRBD1	18	TRBV27	TRBJ1-1	-	TGTGCCAGCAGCTTACCCCCGGGTAGACAGGGGGCTTTGACTGAAGCTTTCTTT	CASSLPPGRQGALTEAFF
-	14	TRBV18	TRBJ2-3	-	TGTGCCAGCTCATCCCTCATAGGGGCAGATACGCAGTATTTT	CASSSLIGADTQYF
-	16	TRBV9	TRBJ1-3	-	TGTGCCAGCAGCGCCCCCCGCGTAAGTGCCGGAAACACCATATATTTT	CASSAPRVSAGNTIYF
-	15	TRBV6-4	TRBJ2-7	-	TGTGCCAGCAGTGATTGTAACGGACTCCGGGACGAGCAGTACTTC	CASSDCNGLRDEQYF
-	16	TRBV7-9	TRBJ1-5	-	TGTGCCAGCAGCTTAGAGGGAGGGCTTAGCAATCAGCCCCAGCATTTT	CASSLEGGLSNQPQHF
TRBD2	16	TRBV5-6	TRBJ2-1	once	TGTGCCAGCAGCTTTGAGAGGACTAGCGGGAGAAATGAGCAGTTCTTC	CASSFERTSGRNEQFF
TRBD2	16	TRBV9	TRBJ2-7	-	TGTGCCAGCAGCGCTGGACTAGCGGGAGTACCCCACGAGCAGTACTTC	CASSAGLAGVPHEQYF
TRBD2	14	TRBV19	TRBJ2-7	-	TGTGCCACCCCCGGGACTAGCGGTCCCTACGAGCAGTACTTC	CATPGTSGPYEQYF
-	16	TRBV18	TRBJ1-4	-	TGTGCCAGCTCACCACAACGGGGGGCAGCTAATGAAAAACTGTTTTTT	CASSPQRGAANEKLFF
-	17	TRBV7-9	TRBJ2-7	-	TGTGCCAGCAGCCACTTCGTGGCGGGACCTACTCTGGGGGAGCAGTACTTC	CASSHFVAGPTLGEQYF
-	14	TRBV28	TRBJ1-1	once	TGTGCCAGCAGTTCGTCCGGCGGGTTCACTGAAGCTTTCTTT	CASSSSGGFTEAFF
TRBD2	14	TRBV27	TRBJ2-1	-	TGTGCCAGCAGCTACTCGACTAGCGGGGATGAGCAGTTCTTC	CASSYSTSGDEQFF
-	14	TRBV25-1	TRBJ2-7	-	TGTGCCAGCACCGAATGGGGCAGGTGGTACGAGCAGTACTTC	CASTEWGRWYEQYF
-	11	TRBV11-1	TRBJ1-2	-	TGTGCCAGCAGCTCTCCCCATGGCTACACCTTC	CASSSPHGYTF
TRBD1	17	TRBV11-2	TRBJ1-2	-	TGTGCCAGCAGGCGTTCTTTCCCTTTACAGGGGCACTATGGCTACACCTTC	CASRRSFPLQGHYGYTF
-	15	TRBV7-9	TRBJ2-3	once	TGTGCCAGCAGCTTAGGTTCAGGGCCGGGAGATACGCAGTATTTT	CASSLGSGPGDTQYF
-	16	TRBV21-1	TRBJ2-5	-	TGTGCCAGCAGCAAAGAGTACCAGGGAAGGCGGGAGACCCAGTACTTC	CASSKEYQGRRETQYF
TRBD1	17	TRBV27	TRBJ2-4	-	TGTGCCAGCACAGGACGGGAGACAGGGGGCGAGCTAAACATTCAGTACTTC	CASTGRETGGELNIQYF
-	11	TRBV7-2	TRBJ2-1	once	TGTGCCAGCAGCCCGGGACTTGAGCAGTTCTTC	CASSPGLEQFF
-	17	TRBV9	TRBJ2-2	-	TGTGCCAGCAGCGTAGCCAGGGGGGCGACGAACACCGGGGAGCTGTTTTTT	CASSVARGATNTGELFF
-	14	TRBV19	TRBJ2-1	-	TGTGCCAGTAGTATTCGGACTACCTACAATGAGCAGTTCTTC	CASSIRTTYNEQFF
-	11	TRBV3-1/TRBV3-2	TRBJ2-7	-	TGTGCCAGCAGCCAAGTCGGCGAGCAGTACTTC	CASSQVGEQYF
-	13	TRBV27	TRBJ1-1	-	TGTGCCAGCAGTTCCCATGGCCTCACTGAAGCTTTCTTT	CASSSHGLTEAFF
-	11	TRBV20-1	TRBJ2-4	-	TGCAGTGCACAGGACGGGAACATTCAGTACTTC	CSAQDGNIQYF
-	17	TRBV4-2	TRBJ1-1	-	TGTGCCAGCAGCCAAGATCGGTCGAGGATTCAGGGCACTGAAGCTTTCTTT	CASSQDRSRIQGTEAFF
TRBD1	13	TRBV10-2	TRBJ2-5	-	TGCGCCAGCACCCCCGGGACAGGGGTATCCCAGTACTTC	CASTPGTGVSQYF
-	13	TRBV11-3	TRBJ2-2	-	TGTGCCAGCAGCATAGAGGGCCTCAGTAAGCTGTTTTTT	CASSIEGLSKLFF
-	15	TRBV30	TRBJ1-4	-	TGTGCCTGGAGTGCTAGAGGACAGCCTGTGGGAAAACTGTTTTTT	CAWSARGQPVGKLFF
TRBD2	15	TRBV30	TRBJ2-2	-	TGTGCCTTTAACGCGGGGGGGCGCAGCACCGGGGAGCTGTTTTTT	CAFNAGGRSTGELFF
-	14	TRBV18	TRBJ1-5	-	TGTGCCAGCTCACCTAACAGGGCTAATCAGCCCCAGCATTTT	CASSPNRANQPQHF
TRBD2	16	TRBV24-1	TRBJ2-1	few	TGTGCCACCAGTGACCCGGGACTAGCCTCCTACAATGAGCAGTTCTTC	CATSDPGLASYNEQFF
TRBD2	15	TRBV6-5	TRBJ2-7	-	TGTGCCAGCAGAAATAGCGGGAACGCGCCCTACGAGCAGTACTTC	CASRNSGNAPYEQYF
TRBD1	14	TRBV11-2	TRBJ2-7	-	TGTGCCAGCAGCCACGGACAGGGTTCCTACGAGCAGTACTTC	CASSHGQGSYEQYF
-	14	TRBV9	TRBJ1-1	-	TGTGCCAGCAGCGTAGGACCCCCGGGCACTGAAGCTTTCTTT	CASSVGPPGTEAFF
-	17	TRBV5-5	TRBJ2-3	-	TGTGCCAGCAGCTTCATTCCTACAGGTCCTAGCACAGATACGCAGTATTTT	CASSFIPTGPSTDTQYF
-	13	TRBV19	TRBJ2-5	-	TGTGCCAGTAGTATTGAGGGGGAAGAGACCCAGTACTTC	CASSIEGEETQYF
-	13	TRBV4-1	TRBJ1-2	-	TGCGCCAGCAGCCAAGATCGAGGGATAGGCTACACCTTC	CASSQDRGIGYTF
-	17	TRBV18	TRBJ2-7	-	TGTGCCAGCTCACCAGCGGCTAGCGAGAGCCGATCCTACGAGCAGTACTTC	CASSPAASESRSYEQYF
-	13	TRBV18	TRBJ1-1	once	TGTGCCAGCTCACAGACAGTGAACACTGAAGCTTTCTTT	CASSQTVNTEAFF